The 15 T cell receptor beta chains reported below all come from one sample, sequenced in a study of PD-1 blockade in classical Hodgkin lymphoma (dated by TCRdb to between 2020 and 2021). The receptor library was made with the immunoSEQ multiplex PCR assay. Here the immuneACCESS table is served through TCRdb, limited to in-frame sequences with V and J called. Missing clones are a known gap in these copies; in checked studies unresolved V genes cover under half, and the rest lacks a known reason. Recorded for this sample are tens of thousands of clones; around 87% of them occurred a single time. Jointly, the top ten make up about 10% of the sample. The sample's time point label is to be understood as: cycle 1 day 1 (C1D1), immediately before nivolumab initiation. All trial patients had relapsed after autologous stem cell transplantation, with cohorts A, B and C differing in prior brentuximab vedotin exposure.

Source: peripheral blood mononuclear cells (PBMCs), taken at baseline. These receptors were obtained from a human donor with classical Hodgkin lymphoma.

The chain has TRBV5-1 and TRBJ2-1; possibly TRBD1 for D (6 bases). The CDR3 has 15 residues. Germline V gives CDR1 SGHRS, CDR2 YFSETQ. The V end was cut by 5 bases, the J end by 5 bases, with 17 bases between. In nucleotides, the CDR3 is TGCGCCAGCAGAGCCACAGGGACCCCTGACAATGAGCAGTTCTTC. Protein: CASRATGTPDNEQFF.

The rearrangement joins TRBV4-1 to TRBJ1-5; D is perhaps TRBD1 (5 bases). Germline V gene sequence: CDR1 MGHRA, CDR2 YSYEKL. Trimming shortened V by 2 bases and J by 0 bases, and 8 bases separated the two germline ends. The CDR3 contains 15 residues. This CDR3 is CASSQSGASNQPQHF. CDR3 DNA: TGCGCCAGCAGCCAATCTGGGGCTAGCAATCAGCCCCAGCATTTT.

J is TRBJ2-1 and V is TRBV7-3, with D maybe TRBD2 (6 bases). V shed 4 bases and J shed 2 bases, with 9 bases lying between them. Germline CDR1 SGHTA, CDR2 FQGTGA. The CDR3 loop spans 14 amino acids. The CDR3 DNA reads TGTGCCAGCAGCTCCGGGGGTCCCTACAATGAGCAGTTCTTC. As protein: CASSSGGPYNEQFF.

This sequence joins TRBV4-1 and TRBJ1-4; D is possibly TRBD1 (5 bases). The CDR3 covers 15 residues. The germline CDR1 and CDR2 sequences are MGHRA and YSYEKL. V gave up 8 bases and J gave up 8 bases, with 21 bases separating them. In DNA form, the CDR3 reads TGCGCCAGCCTAGGTCGTTGGGGCAGAAGGGAAAAACTGTTTTTT. It translates to CASLGRWGRREKLFF.

The V gene is TRBV5-1, the J gene TRBJ2-7; the D is unclear. The V end was cut by 0 bases, the J end by 3 bases, with 4 bases between. Germline CDR1 SGHRS, CDR2 YFSETQ. The CDR3 contains 12 residues. The CDR3 region is CASSLDVYEQYF. For the CDR3, the DNA is TGCGCCAGCAGCTTGGACGTCTACGAGCAGTACTTC.

This clone was recorded a few times. The V and J genes are TRBV6-5 and TRBJ1-3; no firm D call. V was shortened by 8 bases and J by 0 bases, with 8 bases between the two germline ends. This CDR3 contains 13 residues. Germline CDR1 and CDR2: MNHEY and SVGAGI. CDR3 amino acids: CASGSVSGNTIYF. The CDR3 DNA reads as TGTGCCAGCGGTTCGGTCTCTGGAAACACCATATATTTT.

This chain uses TRBV19 with TRBJ2-7, with 7 bases matching TRBD1. Germline V CDR1 and CDR2: LNHDA, SQIVND (reference sequence). The CDR3 runs 13 residues. Trimming at V came to 5 bases and at J to 2 bases, leaving 3 bases not matched to a gene. CDR3 nucleotides: TGTGCCAGTAGTGTGACAGGGCCCTACGAGCAGTACTTC. Translated, it gives CASSVTGPYEQYF.

This chain connects TRBV19 to TRBJ2-3; maybe TRBD1 (5 bases). V lost 4 bases to trimming and J lost 0 bases, with 14 bases between them. The CDR3 extends over 16 amino acids. Germline V gene lookup returns CDR1 LNHDA and CDR2 SQIVND (reference sequence). The CDR3 region is CASSTRQGYSTDTQYF. DNA of the CDR3: TGTGCCAGTAGTACTAGGCAGGGTTATAGCACAGATACGCAGTATTTT. Complete variable domain (other parts from reference TRBV19 and TRBJ2-3): DGGITQSPKYLFRKEGQNVTLSCEQNLNHDAMYWYRQDPGQGLRLIYYSQIVNDFQKGDIAEGYSVSREKKESFPLTVTSAQKNPTAFYLCASSTRQGYSTDTQYFGPGTRLTVL.

The DNA of the CDR3 is TGTGCCAGCAGTGAACGAAGCGGGGGGGTAAAGAATGAGCAGTTCTTC. Protein: CASSERSGGVKNEQFF. The V gene is TRBV6-1, the J gene TRBJ2-1, with 10 bases that match TRBD2. The germline V gene encodes CDR1 MNHNS and CDR2 SASEGT. This CDR3 is built from 16 residues. The V and J ends lost 2 bases and 7 bases, in that order; junction bases with no gene match: 8.

This chain links TRBV7-8 with TRBJ1-1; possible D gene TRBD1, 6 bases. The CDR3 runs 15 residues. Germline CDR1 reads SGHVS; CDR2 reads FQNEAQ. V was trimmed by 5 bases and J by 6 bases, leaving 19 bases between them. The CDR3 coding sequence is TGTGCCAGCAGCCCCCCCCGGGGACAAGCCTCTGAAGCTTTCTTT. Its protein product is CASSPPRGQASEAFF.

CDR3 coding DNA: TGTGCCAGCAGCTTATCCGGGACGTTGGACGAGCAGTACTTC. Residues: CASSLSGTLDEQYF. The chain uses TRBV7-9 and TRBJ2-7; TRBD1 or TRBD2 may be the D gene (5 bases each). Trimming removed 2 bases at V and 5 bases at J, with 13 bases between. Germline assignment: CDR1 SEHNR and CDR2 FQNEAQ (reference sequence). This CDR3 is 14 amino acids long.

V is TRBV7-2 and J is TRBJ1-2, with 11 bases identical to TRBD1. Germline V lookup: CDR1 SGHTA, CDR2 FQGNSA. The trim removed 1 base at V and 4 bases at J, leaving 5 bases unmatched. This CDR3 has 16 amino acids. The chain's CDR3 is CASSLVWGQGVYGYTF. As DNA, the CDR3 is TGTGCCAGCAGCTTAGTGTGGGGACAGGGGGTCTATGGCTACACCTTC.

The chain is built from TRBV27 and TRBJ2-7; no clear D gene. This CDR3 comprises 13 residues. The germline V gene has CDR1 MNHEY and CDR2 SMNVEV (reference sequence). V was clipped by 0 bases and J by 7 bases, with 10 bases between them. DNA of the CDR3: TGTGCCAGCAGTTTATCGGTCCGCTGGGAGCAGTACTTC. Translating gives CASSLSVRWEQYF.

The chain carries TRBV7-9 and TRBJ2-3; D is perhaps TRBD2 (6 bases). The CDR3 covers 14 residues. CDR1 and CDR2 from the germline V gene are SEHNR and FQNEAQ (reference sequence). V lost 5 bases and J 6 bases, leaving 15 bases between the germline ends. The CDR3, as DNA: TGTGCCAGCAGCCCGGGGACTTTTCTCGATACGCAGTATTTT. Translated: CASSPGTFLDTQYF.

In its sample, this clone was seen once. The J gene is TRBJ2-3, the V gene TRBV27; no reliable D call. Trimming stripped 2 bases from V and 6 bases from J, with 12 bases between. Germline CDR1 is MNHEY and CDR2 is SMNVEV (reference sequence). The CDR3 runs 14 residues. The CDR3 region has the DNA TGTGCCAGCAGTTTACGGGCCGACGGGGATACGCAGTATTTT. It is translated as CASSLRADGDTQYF.